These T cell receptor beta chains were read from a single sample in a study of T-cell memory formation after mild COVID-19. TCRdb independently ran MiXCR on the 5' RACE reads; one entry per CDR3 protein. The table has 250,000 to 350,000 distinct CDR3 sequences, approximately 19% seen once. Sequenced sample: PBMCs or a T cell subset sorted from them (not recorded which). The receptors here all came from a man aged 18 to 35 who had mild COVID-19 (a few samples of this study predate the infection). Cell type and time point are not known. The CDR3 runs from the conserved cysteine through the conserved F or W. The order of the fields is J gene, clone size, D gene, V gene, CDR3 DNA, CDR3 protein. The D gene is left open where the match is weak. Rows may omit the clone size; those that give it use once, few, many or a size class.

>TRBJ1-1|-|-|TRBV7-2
TGTGCCAGCAGCTTATATGGGGGGCCGAACACTGAAGCTTTCTTT
CASSLYGGPNTEAFF
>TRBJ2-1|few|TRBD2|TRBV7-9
TGTGCCAGCAGCGCCTCCGGGCTAGCGGGGGCCTACAATGAGCAGTTCTTC
CASSASGLAGAYNEQFF
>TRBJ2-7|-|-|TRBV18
TGTGCCAGCTCACCAGCACAATCCTCCTACGAGCAGTACTTC
CASSPAQSSYEQYF
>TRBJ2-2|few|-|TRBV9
TGTGCCAGCAGCCCCGTCATGGGGCCCCACGGGGAGCTGTTTTTT
CASSPVMGPHGELFF
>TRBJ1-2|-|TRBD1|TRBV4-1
TGCGCCAGCAGTCAATTACTGCGGACAGGGTACAACAACTATGGCTACACCTTC
CASSQLLRTGYNNYGYTF
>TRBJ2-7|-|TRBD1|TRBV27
TGTGCCAGCAGTTCGACAGGGGAAAACTCCTACGAGCAGTACTTC
CASSSTGENSYEQYF
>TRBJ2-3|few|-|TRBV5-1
TGCGCCAGCAGCCCCAGTCCCGGGGATCAAGATACGCAGTATTTT
CASSPSPGDQDTQYF
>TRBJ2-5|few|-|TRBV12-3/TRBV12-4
TGTGCCAGCAGTTTGGCGGTAGCCGGGGAGACCCAGTACTTC
CASSLAVAGETQYF
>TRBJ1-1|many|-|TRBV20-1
TGCAGTGCTAGTGGTTCGACCACTGAAGCTTTCTTT
CSASGSTTEAFF
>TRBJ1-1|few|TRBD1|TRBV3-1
TGTGCCAGCAGCCTTGGACAGGGAGGAGCTTTCTTT
CASSLGQGGAFF
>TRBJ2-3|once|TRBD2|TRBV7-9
TGTGCCAGCAGCTCGTCTCCGGGACTAGCGCTTTCCGGAGATACGCAGTATTTT
CASSSSPGLALSGDTQYF
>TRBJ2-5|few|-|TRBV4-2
TGTGCCAGCAGCCAAGGTATAGAGACCCAGTACTTC
CASSQGIETQYF
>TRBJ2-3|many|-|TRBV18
TGTGCCAGCAGCCCGGGGGGCACAGATACGCAGTATTTT
CASSPGGTDTQYF
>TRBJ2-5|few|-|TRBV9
TGTGCCAGCAGCGTAGGGGCCGTGGAGACCCAGTACTTC
CASSVGAVETQYF
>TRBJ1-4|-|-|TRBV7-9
TGTGCCAGCAGCTCCGAGTATGGACGTGAAAAACTGTTTTTT
CASSSEYGREKLFF
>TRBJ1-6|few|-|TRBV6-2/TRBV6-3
TGTGCCAGCTGCCCGAAAGGGGCTGGTTCACCCCTCCACTTT
CASCPKGAGSPLHF
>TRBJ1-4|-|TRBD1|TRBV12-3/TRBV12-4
TGTGCCAGCAGTCGGACAGGGACTAATGAAAAACTGTTTTTT
CASSRTGTNEKLFF
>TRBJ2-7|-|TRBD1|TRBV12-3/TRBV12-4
TGTGCCAGCAGCTTCTCGGACAGGCTCTACGAGCAGTACTTC
CASSFSDRLYEQYF
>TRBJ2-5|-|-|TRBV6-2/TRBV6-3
TGTGCCAGCAGTCTCCAGGGGAAAGAGACCCAGTACTTC
CASSLQGKETQYF
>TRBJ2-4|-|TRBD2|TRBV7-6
TGTGCCAGCAGCCCCGGGGGGGCGGGGGCGAAGAGGTGGGACATTCAGTACTTC
CASSPGGAGAKRWDIQYF
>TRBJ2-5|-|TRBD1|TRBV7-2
TGTGCCAGCAGCTCCGGGGGACAGGGGTGGGAGACCCAGTACTTC
CASSSGGQGWETQYF
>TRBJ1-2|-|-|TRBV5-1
TGCGCCAGCAGCCCGGCAGGGCAGGGGAACTATGGCTACACCTTC
CASSPAGQGNYGYTF
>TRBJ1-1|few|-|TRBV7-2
TGTGCCAGCAGACAAGGAGCGAACACTGAAGCTTTCTTT
CASRQGANTEAFF
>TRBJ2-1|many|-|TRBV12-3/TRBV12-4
TGTGCCAGCAGGGGCAATGAGCAGTTCTTC
CASRGNEQFF
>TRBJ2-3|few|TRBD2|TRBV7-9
TGTGCCAGCAGCGCACGGACTAGCGGGTCCACAGATACGCAGTATTTT
CASSARTSGSTDTQYF
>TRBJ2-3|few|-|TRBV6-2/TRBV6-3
TGTGCCAGCAGTTACAGAGGCCAGGAGGCAGATACGCAGTATTTT
CASSYRGQEADTQYF
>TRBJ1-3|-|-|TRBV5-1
TGCGCCAGCAGCTTGGAACAGAGCTCTGGAAACACCATATATTTT
CASSLEQSSGNTIYF
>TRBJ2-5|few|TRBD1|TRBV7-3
TGTGCCAGCAGCCTCGGACAGGCAGAGACCCAGTACTTC
CASSLGQAETQYF
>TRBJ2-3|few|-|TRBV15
TGTGCCACCAGCAGATCGGGGGATAGCACAGATACGCAGTATTTT
CATSRSGDSTDTQYF
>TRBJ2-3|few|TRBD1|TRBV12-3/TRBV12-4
TGTGCCAGCATGCATCCCGACAGGGGGATTGCAGATACGCAGTATTTT
CASMHPDRGIADTQYF
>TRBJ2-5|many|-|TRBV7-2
TGTGCCAGCAGCTTAGTTCCAGAGACCCAGTACTTC
CASSLVPETQYF
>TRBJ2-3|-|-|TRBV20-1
TGCAGTGCTAGAGCCGCCTGGGCAGATACGCAGTATTTT
CSARAAWADTQYF
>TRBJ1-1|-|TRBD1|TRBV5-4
TGTGCCAGCAGCTTCCAGGGGGCGCACACTGAAGCTTTCTTT
CASSFQGAHTEAFF
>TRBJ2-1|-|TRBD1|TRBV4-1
TGCGCCAGCAGCCCAGAGACAGGGTTAATCAATGAGCAGTTCTTC
CASSPETGLINEQFF
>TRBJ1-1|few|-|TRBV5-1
TGCGCCAGCAGCACGGATGGGGACACTGAAGCTTTCTTT
CASSTDGDTEAFF
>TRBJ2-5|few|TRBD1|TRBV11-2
TGTGCCAGCAGCGGGACAGGGGTGATGGGGACCCAGTACTTC
CASSGTGVMGTQYF
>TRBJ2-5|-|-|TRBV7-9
TGTGCCAGCAGCTCGGGACCATGGGAGACCCAGTACTTC
CASSSGPWETQYF
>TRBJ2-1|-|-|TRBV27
TGTGCCAGCAGTTTGGCCCGGGGAGGGGGACGCAATGAGCAGTTCTTC
CASSLARGGGRNEQFF
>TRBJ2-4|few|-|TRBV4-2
TGTGCCAGCAGCCAAGAGGCGAGATCGCCGGGAAACATTCAGTACTTC
CASSQEARSPGNIQYF
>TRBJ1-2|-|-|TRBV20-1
TGCAGTGCCAGGGACACCTCTAACTATGGCTACACCTTC
CSARDTSNYGYTF
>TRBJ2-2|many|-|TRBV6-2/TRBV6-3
TGTGCCAGCAGTTACTCGGAACTATACACCGGGGAGCTGTTTTTT
CASSYSELYTGELFF
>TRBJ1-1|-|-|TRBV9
TGTGCCAGCAGCGCCTGGAACACTGAAGCTTTCTTT
CASSAWNTEAFF
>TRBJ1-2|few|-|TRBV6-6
TGTGCCAGCAGTTACTCGACCAGTCTCTATGGCTACACCTTC
CASSYSTSLYGYTF
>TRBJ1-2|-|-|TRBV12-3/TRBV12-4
TGTGCCAGCAGTTTAGTCCCAGGGGAGAGAAACTATGGCTACACCTTC
CASSLVPGERNYGYTF